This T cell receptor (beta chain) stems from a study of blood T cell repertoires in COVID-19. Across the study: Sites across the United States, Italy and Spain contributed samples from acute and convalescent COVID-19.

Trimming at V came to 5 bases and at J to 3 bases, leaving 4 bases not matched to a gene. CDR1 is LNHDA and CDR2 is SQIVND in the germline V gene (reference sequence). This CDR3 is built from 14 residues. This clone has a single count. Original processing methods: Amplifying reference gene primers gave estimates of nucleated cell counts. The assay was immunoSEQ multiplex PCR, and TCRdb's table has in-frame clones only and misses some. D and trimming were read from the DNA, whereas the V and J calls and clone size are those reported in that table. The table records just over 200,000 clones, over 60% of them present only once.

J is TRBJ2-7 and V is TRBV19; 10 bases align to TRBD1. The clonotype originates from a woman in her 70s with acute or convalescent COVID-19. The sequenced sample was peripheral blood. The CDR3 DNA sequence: TGTGCCAGTAGTGTTAGGACAGGGGGCTACGAGCAGTACTTC. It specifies CASSVRTGGYEQYF.